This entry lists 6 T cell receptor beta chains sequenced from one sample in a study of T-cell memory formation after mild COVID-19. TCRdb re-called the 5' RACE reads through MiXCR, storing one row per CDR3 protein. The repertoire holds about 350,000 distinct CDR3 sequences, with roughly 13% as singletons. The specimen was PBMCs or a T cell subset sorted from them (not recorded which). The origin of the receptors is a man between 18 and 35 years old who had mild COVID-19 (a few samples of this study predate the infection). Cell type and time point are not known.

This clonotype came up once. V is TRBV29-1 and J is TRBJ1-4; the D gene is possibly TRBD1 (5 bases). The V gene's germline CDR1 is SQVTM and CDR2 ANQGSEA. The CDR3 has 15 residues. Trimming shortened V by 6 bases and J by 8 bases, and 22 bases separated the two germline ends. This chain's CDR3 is CSVGGGRVPREKLFF. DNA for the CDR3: TGCAGCGTCGGCGGGGGGAGAGTACCTCGGGAAAAACTGTTTTTT.

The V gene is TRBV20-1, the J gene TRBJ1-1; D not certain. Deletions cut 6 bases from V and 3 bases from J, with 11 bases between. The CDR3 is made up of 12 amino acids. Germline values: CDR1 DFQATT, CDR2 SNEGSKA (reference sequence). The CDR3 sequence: CSAEYGYTEAFF. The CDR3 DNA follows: TGCAGTGCCGAGTACGGCTACACTGAAGCTTTCTTT.

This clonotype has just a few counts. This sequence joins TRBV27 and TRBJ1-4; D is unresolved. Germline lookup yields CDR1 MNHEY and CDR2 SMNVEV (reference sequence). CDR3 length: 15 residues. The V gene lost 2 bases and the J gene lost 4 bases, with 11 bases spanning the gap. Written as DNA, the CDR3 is TGTGCCAGCAGTTTACGACCGGCCGGTAATGAAAAACTGTTTTTT. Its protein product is CASSLRPAGNEKLFF.

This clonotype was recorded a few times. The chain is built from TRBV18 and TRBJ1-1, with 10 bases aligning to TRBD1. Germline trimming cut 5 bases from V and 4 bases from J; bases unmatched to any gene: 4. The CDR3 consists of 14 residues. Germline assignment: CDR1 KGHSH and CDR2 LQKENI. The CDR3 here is CASSAGQGRTEAFF. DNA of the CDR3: TGTGCCAGCTCAGCGGGACAGGGGCGCACTGAAGCTTTCTTT.

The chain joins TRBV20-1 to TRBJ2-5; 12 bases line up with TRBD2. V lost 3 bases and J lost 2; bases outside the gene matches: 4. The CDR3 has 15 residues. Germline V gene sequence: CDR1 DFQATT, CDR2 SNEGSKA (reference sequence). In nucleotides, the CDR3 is TGCAGTGCTAGGACTAGCGGGGGCCCGCAAGAGACCCAGTACTTC. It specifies CSARTSGGPQETQYF.

The CDR3 loop reads CASSLVWQGEGYTF. CDR3 in DNA: TGTGCCAGCAGCTTGGTTTGGCAGGGTGAAGGCTACACCTTC. V and J are TRBV5-6 and TRBJ1-2; D might be TRBD1 (5 bases). This CDR3 contains 14 residues. Germline V gene lookup returns CDR1 SGHDT and CDR2 YYEEEE. V was shortened by 0 bases and J by 8 bases, with 14 bases between the two germline ends.